This T cell receptor beta chain originates from a study of OX40 agonist ivuxolimab in advanced cancers. Regarding the study in general: The costimulatory receptor OX40 (CD134) was targeted by ivuxolimab, a fully human IgG2 agonistic monoclonal antibody. Prior anti-PD-1, anti-PD-L1 or anti-CTLA-4 therapy was permitted, and checkpoint inhibitors had been received by 40% to 50% of dose-escalation patients. A male proportion of around 81% and a mean age of 60 years, ranging from roughly 23 to 79, were recorded for the dose-escalation cohort. Peripheral TCRbeta sequencing was intended to test whether TCR sequence diversity was altered and clonal T-cell expansion was caused by ivuxolimab. The paper reports the monotherapy dose-escalation portion (N ≈ 50 patients) of the phase I ivuxolimab trial. Partial responses occurred in three dose-escalation patients: two with cutaneous melanoma and one with hepatocellular carcinoma. Intravenous ivuxolimab was administered to patients every 2 weeks at six dose levels: 0.01, 0.1, 0.3, 1.5, 3 and 10 mg/kg. Of the 50 to 55 dose-escalation patients, hepatocellular carcinoma was present in about 19, melanoma in roughly 15, renal cell carcinoma in 9 and head and neck cancer in 9. Study-level results and caveats: The antigen specificity of the peripheral T cells that underwent clonal expansion was not determined. Low levels of normalized T-cell clonal expansion were also seen in some patients who did not respond. In partial responders in the 0.1-3.0 mg/kg groups, normalized peripheral clonal expansion was found to be among the lowest, especially among CD8+ T cells. At doses of 0.1 to 3.0 mg/kg, clonal expansion of both CD4+ and CD8+ blood T cells was observed from baseline to week 6. After ivuxolimab, CD8+ T cells had more expanded clones than CD4+ T cells on average.

Here V drops 1 base and J drops 6 bases, and the junction holds 4 bases not matched to any gene. Reading the germline V gene (reference sequence) gives CDR1 LNHDA and CDR2 SQIVND. There are 16 amino acids in the CDR3, from cysteine to phenylalanine inclusive. Only the CDR3 DNA is retained, 48 bases long and in frame from the first base. The trial excluded patients who had a history of autoimmune disease or who were on systemic immunosuppression. Peripheral blood for TCR sequencing was drawn from every dose cohort at baseline, at cycle 4 day 1 and at cycle 7 day 1. Samples were obtained from an open-label, multicenter, first-in-human phase I dose-escalation trial of ivuxolimab. The trial enrolled adults with locally advanced or metastatic head and neck squamous cell, hepatocellular, melanoma or renal cell carcinoma. CD4+ and CD8+ T cells were sorted separately from peripheral blood before TCR sequencing.

On this clone: Its target antigen remains unknown. One base away there is no much larger clone; base qualities are not given.

Genomic DNA was isolated from the sorted cells so that the TCRbeta CDR3 region could be sequenced. The immunoSEQ Assay was used to sequence the TCRbeta CDR3 regions. TCRdb carries this immuneACCESS record with in-frame sequences only. Its versions omit some clonotypes, under half of them owing to an unresolved V gene in the studies checked, with the rest unexplained. The sample table lists approximately 64,000 clones, about 87% of them with a count of one. Roughly 0.7% of the sample lies in the top ten. The V and J genes are TRBV19 and TRBJ2-2; 11 bases in the middle match TRBD2. Sequenced material: CD4+ or CD8+ T cells sorted from blood, taken in a trial of the OX40 agonist ivuxolimab. The TCR sequence derives from an adult with an advanced solid tumor such as melanoma, head and neck, liver or kidney cancer. The CDR3 region has the sequence CASSIGLAGRAGELFF. DNA sequence: TGTGCCAGTAGTATAGGACTAGCGGGAAGGGCCGGGGAGCTGTTTTTT.